What follows describes a single T cell receptor beta chain. Its antigen is not known. This record belongs to a study of post-analysis software for immune sequencing data. Regarding the study as a whole: Same-batch preparations were strongly co-clustered by F measure. Among 5 or 6 TRBV segments more frequent in patients than controls were TRBV5-6, TRBV5-1 and TRBV20-1. Significantly lower normalized Chao1 diversity was seen in multiple sclerosis patients than in controls.

The CDR3 has 15 amino acids. The V gene lost 0 bases and the J gene lost 5 bases, with 10 bases spanning the gap. Germline V CDR1 and CDR2: LGHNA, YNFKEQ. Researchers reported that TCR beta cDNA libraries carried unique molecular identifiers. T cells numbering about 0.85 to 10 million yielded cDNA molecules that totaled roughly 500,000. TCRdb reprocessed the PCR reads via MiXCR and lists one record per CDR3 protein. The repertoire holds approximately 660,000 distinct CDR3 sequences, with approximately 59% as singletons. The material sequenced was blood. This clonotype originated in a girl aged 2 to 10 with multiple sclerosis. This chain connects TRBV4-2 to TRBJ2-2; D not certain. CDR3 sequence: CASSQDLSITGELFF. Written as DNA, the CDR3 is TGTGCCAGCAGCCAAGATTTGAGCATTACCGGGGAGCTGTTTTTT.